The rows below give T cell receptor beta chains drawn from one sample of a study of T cell responses to AZD1222 COVID-19 vaccine. The method was immunoSEQ multiplex PCR; TCRdb's version includes in-frame clones alone and lacks a portion of them. The data hold about 60,000 clones, with 90% to 95% observed a single time. The specimen comprised peripheral blood, sampled 28 days after the second dose of the MenACWY control vaccine. The receptor source for this set is an adult who received the MenACWY meningococcal vaccine as a control. Both conserved end residues are part of each CDR3. A D gene is named only where the DNA matches it firmly. Only part of the rows carry a size: once, few, many, or a class if the clone is expanded.

CDR3: CASSQRVNEQFF
DNA: TGTGCCAGCAGCCAACGGGTCAATGAGCAGTTCTTC
V: TRBV14
size: NA
length: 12
D: NA
J: TRBJ2-1

CDR3: CASRGQGTNEQYF
DNA: TGTGCCAGCAGGGGACAGGGTACAAACGAGCAGTACTTC
V: TRBV6-5
size: few
length: 13
D: TRBD1
J: TRBJ2-7

CDR3: CATTRGDSSGNTIYF
DNA: TGTGCCACCACCCGGGGGGATAGCTCTGGAAACACCATATATTTT
V: TRBV6-5
size: NA
length: 15
D: NA
J: TRBJ1-3

CDR3: CASAPTATYEQYF
DNA: TGTGCCAGCGCCCCGACGGCGACCTACGAGCAGTACTTC
V: TRBV6-5
size: NA
length: 13
D: NA
J: TRBJ2-7

CDR3: CASSQDLGLAGYNEQFF
DNA: TGCGCCAGCAGCCAAGATCTGGGACTAGCGGGGTACAATGAGCAGTTCTTC
V: TRBV4-3
size: NA
length: 17
D: TRBD2
J: TRBJ2-1

CDR3: CASTAVNQPQHF
DNA: TGTGCCAGCACGGCCGTCAATCAGCCCCAGCATTTT
V: TRBV28
size: NA
length: 12
D: NA
J: TRBJ1-5

CDR3: CASSQQNNSPLHF
DNA: TGTGCCAGCTCGCAACAGAATAATTCACCCCTCCACTTT
V: TRBV19
size: NA
length: 13
D: NA
J: TRBJ1-6

CDR3: CASSSARRVEETQYF
DNA: TGTGCCAGCAGCTCCGCCCGCAGGGTAGAAGAGACCCAGTACTTC
V: TRBV7-8
size: NA
length: 15
D: NA
J: TRBJ2-5

CDR3: CASWPAAYTEAFF
DNA: TGTGCCAGCTGGCCGGCGGCTTACACTGAAGCTTTCTTT
V: TRBV27
size: NA
length: 13
D: NA
J: TRBJ1-1

CDR3: CAWGTGLAGHEQFF
DNA: TGTGCCTGGGGCACCGGACTAGCGGGACATGAGCAGTTCTTC
V: TRBV30
size: NA
length: 14
D: TRBD2
J: TRBJ2-1

CDR3: CASGGNPYEQYF
DNA: TGTGCCAGCGGCGGGAACCCTTACGAGCAGTACTTC
V: TRBV6-6
size: NA
length: 12
D: NA
J: TRBJ2-7

CDR3: CASSQEVTGELGTGELFF
DNA: TGTGCCAGCAGCCAAGAGGTGACAGGCGAGTTAGGAACCGGGGAGCTGTTTTTT
V: TRBV4-2
size: NA
length: 18
D: NA
J: TRBJ2-2

CDR3: CAWSDRRELFF
DNA: TGTGCCTGGAGTGATCGCCGGGAGCTGTTTTTT
V: TRBV30
size: NA
length: 11
D: NA
J: TRBJ2-2

CDR3: CASSKGSPLQGNTGELFF
DNA: TGTGCCAGCAGCAAAGGGTCTCCGCTACAGGGAAACACCGGGGAGCTGTTTTTT
V: TRBV21-1
size: NA
length: 18
D: NA
J: TRBJ2-2

CDR3: CASSLDWVRPETQYF
DNA: TGCGCCAGCAGCTTGGATTGGGTCAGGCCCGAGACCCAGTACTTC
V: TRBV5-1
size: NA
length: 15
D: NA
J: TRBJ2-5

CDR3: CAISADSYEQYF
DNA: TGTGCCATCAGTGCGGACAGCTACGAGCAGTACTTC
V: TRBV10-3
size: NA
length: 12
D: NA
J: TRBJ2-7

CDR3: CASSPQDTQYF
DNA: TGTGCCAGCAGCCCCCAAGATACGCAGTATTTT
V: TRBV7-8
size: NA
length: 11
D: NA
J: TRBJ2-3

CDR3: CSVEGRTGGIYEQYF
DNA: TGCAGCGTTGAAGGAAGGACAGGGGGCATCTACGAGCAGTACTTC
V: TRBV29-1
size: once
length: 15
D: TRBD1
J: TRBJ2-7

CDR3: CASTSAQGANTEAFF
DNA: TGTGCCAGCACGTCCGCCCAGGGGGCGAACACTGAAGCTTTCTTT
V: TRBV28
size: NA
length: 15
D: TRBD1
J: TRBJ1-1

CDR3: CASRRISSYNEQFF
DNA: TGTGCCAGCAGAAGGATAAGCTCCTACAATGAGCAGTTCTTC
V: TRBV27
size: NA
length: 14
D: NA
J: TRBJ2-1

CDR3: CASSSGLAEETQYF
DNA: TGTGCCAGCAGCTCGGGACTAGCGGAAGAGACCCAGTACTTC
V: TRBV7-2
size: NA
length: 14
D: TRBD2
J: TRBJ2-5

CDR3: CASSFLKLAGEDEQYF
DNA: TGTGCCAGCAGCTTCCTCAAGCTAGCGGGAGAAGACGAGCAGTACTTC
V: TRBV7-9
size: NA
length: 16
D: TRBD2
J: TRBJ2-7

CDR3: CASRESVSSYEQYF
DNA: TGTGCCAGCAGGGAGTCGGTAAGCTCCTACGAGCAGTACTTC
V: TRBV27
size: NA
length: 14
D: NA
J: TRBJ2-7

CDR3: CASSEGLVDEQFF
DNA: TGTGCCAGCAGCGAAGGACTAGTCGATGAGCAGTTCTTC
V: TRBV9
size: NA
length: 13
D: TRBD2
J: TRBJ2-1